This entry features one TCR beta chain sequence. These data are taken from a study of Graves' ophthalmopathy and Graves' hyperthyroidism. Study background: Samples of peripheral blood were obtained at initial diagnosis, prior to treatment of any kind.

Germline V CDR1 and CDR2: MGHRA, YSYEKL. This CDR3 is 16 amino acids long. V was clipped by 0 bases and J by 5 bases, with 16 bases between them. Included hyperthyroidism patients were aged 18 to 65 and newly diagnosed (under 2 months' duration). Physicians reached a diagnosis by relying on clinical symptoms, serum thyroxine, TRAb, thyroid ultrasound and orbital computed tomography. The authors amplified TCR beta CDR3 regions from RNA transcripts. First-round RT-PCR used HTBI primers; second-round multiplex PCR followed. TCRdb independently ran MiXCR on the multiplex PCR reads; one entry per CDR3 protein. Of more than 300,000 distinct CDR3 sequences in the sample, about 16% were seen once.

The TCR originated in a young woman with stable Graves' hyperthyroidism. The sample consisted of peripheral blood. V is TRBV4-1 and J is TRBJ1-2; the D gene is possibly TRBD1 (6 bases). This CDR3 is CASSQEGRGHSYGYTF. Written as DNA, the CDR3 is TGCGCCAGCAGCCAAGAGGGCAGGGGCCATTCTTATGGCTACACCTTC.